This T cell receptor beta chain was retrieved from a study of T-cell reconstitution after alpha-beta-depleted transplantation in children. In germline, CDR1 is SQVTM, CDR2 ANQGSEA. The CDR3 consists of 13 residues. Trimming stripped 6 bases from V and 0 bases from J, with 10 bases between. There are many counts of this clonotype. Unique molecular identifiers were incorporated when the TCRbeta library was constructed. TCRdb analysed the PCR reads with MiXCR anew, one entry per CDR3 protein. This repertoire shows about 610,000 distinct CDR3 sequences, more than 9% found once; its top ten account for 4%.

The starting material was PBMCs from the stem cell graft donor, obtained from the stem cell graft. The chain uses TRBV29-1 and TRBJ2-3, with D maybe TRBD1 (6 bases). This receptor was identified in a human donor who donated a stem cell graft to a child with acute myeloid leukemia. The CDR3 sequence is CSVAGQSTDTQYF. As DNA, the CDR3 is TGCAGCGTCGCCGGACAGAGCACAGATACGCAGTATTTT.